Shown below are 26 T cell receptor beta chains from a single sample sequenced in a study of response to subunit inactivated influenza vaccine. TCRdb re-analysed the RT-PCR reads in MiXCR, keeping a single row per CDR3 protein. Seen here are about 700,000 distinct CDR3 sequences, approximately 15% observed once, and the top ten hold 5.5% to 7%. This specimen consisted of PBMCs from blood, obtained around 15 days before vaccination. All receptors derive from a middle-aged man who received an inactivated influenza vaccine.

Only a few counts were recorded for this clonotype. V is TRBV2 and J is TRBJ2-7; 13 bases fit TRBD2. The length of the CDR3 is 15 residues. The J segment lost 5 bases and the V segment lost 4 bases, leaving 5 bases of the junction unmatched. From germline, CDR1 is SNHLY and CDR2 FYNNEI. The CDR3 here is CASSGLAGGGDEQYF. The CDR3 DNA sequence: TGTGCCAGCAGTGGACTAGCGGGAGGAGGCGACGAGCAGTACTTC.

The chain carries TRBV10-2 and TRBJ2-7; the D gene is possibly TRBD1 (6 bases). This CDR3 region has 13 residues. CDR1 is WSHSY, CDR2 SAAADI, per germline. Trimming removed 4 bases from V and 3 bases from J, with 10 bases in between. Here the CDR3 reads CASSADRNYEQYF. The CDR3 nucleotides read TGCGCCAGCAGTGCTGACAGGAACTACGAGCAGTACTTC.

The J gene is TRBJ2-7, the V gene TRBV20-1; 8 bases match TRBD2. The length of the CDR3 is 14 residues. V was pared by 3 bases and J by 6 bases, with 10 bases of the junction left unmatched. Per germline, CDR1 DFQATT and CDR2 SNEGSKA (reference sequence). The CDR3 sequence is CSASLVTGGFEQYF. In DNA form, the CDR3 reads TGCAGTGCTAGTTTGGTTACGGGAGGGTTCGAGCAGTACTTC.

The chain links TRBV15 to TRBJ2-7; perhaps TRBD2 as D (6 bases). CDR1 and CDR2 from the germline V gene are LNHNV and YYDKDF (reference sequence). The CDR3 spans 16 residues. Trimming pared 0 bases from V and 3 bases from J, leaving 15 bases between. The CDR3 nucleotides read TGTGCCACCAGCAGAGAGGGTGCGGGAACCGGCTACGAGCAGTACTTC. It translates to CATSREGAGTGYEQYF.

This clonotype was detected only a few times. The chain is built from TRBV10-3 and TRBJ2-5; 7 bases agree with TRBD1. The CDR3 is 14 amino acids. The V gene's germline CDR1 is ENHRY and CDR2 SYGVKD. The V gene end was trimmed by 3 bases and the J gene end by 2 bases; junction bases not matched to a gene: 3. The CDR3 DNA reads as TGTGCCATCAGTGAACGGGACAGTCAAGAGACCCAGTACTTC. Amino acid sequence: CAISERDSQETQYF.

V usage is TRBV7-9 and J usage is TRBJ2-7, with D possibly being TRBD1 or TRBD2 (5 bases each). The CDR3 has 15 residues. Per germline, CDR1 SEHNR and CDR2 FQNEAQ (reference sequence). Deletions cut 5 bases from V and 3 bases from J, with 17 bases between. The CDR3 is CASSIQVRAGYEQYF. Here the CDR3 DNA reads TGTGCCAGCAGCATACAGGTTAGGGCGGGCTACGAGCAGTACTTC.

The chain employs TRBV9 and TRBJ1-2; D is unclear. The germline V and J ends were trimmed by 0 bases and 0 bases, with 9 bases remaining between them. This CDR3 has 15 residues. Germline V gene sequence: CDR1 SGDLS, CDR2 YYNGEE. This CDR3 reads CASSVATTANYGYTF. In DNA, the CDR3 is TGTGCCAGCAGCGTAGCTACAACGGCTAACTATGGCTACACCTTC.

The chain recombines TRBV18 with TRBJ2-5; TRBD1 agrees at 7 bases. Germline values: CDR1 KGHSH, CDR2 LQKENI. The CDR3 contains 15 residues. The ends lost 3 bases at V and 0 bases at J; junction bases unmatched: 4. CDR3 bases: TGTGCCAGCTCACCCCCGACAGGGTACCAAGAGACCCAGTACTTC. Translation gives CASSPPTGYQETQYF.

The rearrangement links TRBV12-3 or TRBV12-4 to TRBJ2-7; D call uncertain. V shed 8 bases and J shed 6 bases, with 14 bases lying between them. The CDR3 length is 12 residues. CDR3 DNA: TGTGCCAGCTCTTCGGGTTCGGGCGAGCAGTACTTC. This sequence encodes CASSSGSGEQYF.

The chain joins TRBV7-2 to TRBJ1-1; D gene unclear. This CDR3 spans 14 amino acids. V lost 1 base, J lost 5 bases, and 11 bases lay in between. Germline lookup yields CDR1 SGHTA and CDR2 FQGNSA. CDR3 DNA: TGTGCCAGCAGCTTAGAGGCCTCGGGAACTGAAGCTTTCTTT. It encodes CASSLEASGTEAFF.

The genes are TRBV20-1 and TRBJ2-7; D unclear. The length of the CDR3 is 10 residues. Per germline, CDR1 DFQATT and CDR2 SNEGSKA (reference sequence). Trimming removed 4 bases at V and 3 bases at J, with 4 bases between. The CDR3 coding sequence is TGCAGTGCTACACTCTACGAGCAGTACTTC. This gives the protein CSATLYEQYF.

V usage is TRBV7-2 and J usage is TRBJ1-6, with D hard to call. CDR1 is SGHTA, CDR2 FQGNSA, per germline. The V end lost 5 bases, the J end lost 10 bases, and 12 bases lay between the germline ends. CDR3 size: 13 residues. The CDR3 loop reads CASSLREDSPLHF. In DNA, the CDR3 is TGTGCCAGCAGCCTCCGGGAGGACTCACCCCTCCACTTT. The full variable domain, with the rest looked up from reference TRBV7-2 and TRBJ1-6, is GAGVSQSPSNKVTEKGKDVELRCDPISGHTALYWYRQSLGQGLEFLIYFQGNSAPDKSGLPSDRFSAERTGGSVSTLTIQRTQQEDSAVYLCASSLREDSPLHFGNGTRLTVT.

This chain links TRBV12-3 or TRBV12-4 with TRBJ2-1; 9 positions agree with TRBD2. V lost 8 bases to trimming and J lost 5 bases; unmatched junction nucleotides: 10. The CDR3 is 15 amino acids. The CDR3 spells CASCYWTSANNEQFF. CDR3 coding DNA: TGTGCCAGCTGCTATTGGACTAGCGCGAACAATGAGCAGTTCTTC.

The chain has TRBV12-3 or TRBV12-4 and TRBJ2-7; 10 nucleotides align to TRBD1. The ends lost 6 bases at V and 1 base at J; junction bases unmatched: 21. This CDR3 is built from 20 residues. The DNA of the CDR3 is TGTGCCAGCAGCCCAATCGTCGGGACAGGGGCCTCCCTTGGGTCCTACGAGCAGTACTTC. Translating gives CASSPIVGTGASLGSYEQYF.

A few counts support this clonotype. The rearrangement uses TRBV5-1 and TRBJ2-2, with 9 bases matching TRBD1. V shed 4 bases and J 4 bases; nucleotides not matched to a gene: 8. CDR3 length equals 16 residues. Germline CDR1 SGHRS, CDR2 YFSETQ. Here the CDR3 DNA reads TGCGCCAGCAGCAGGTGGACAGGGGAGAGCACCGGGGAGCTGTTTTTT. Protein product: CASSRWTGESTGELFF. Variable domain in full (rest from reference TRBV5-1 and TRBJ2-2): KAGVTQTPRYLIKTRGQQVTLSCSPISGHRSVSWYQQTPGQGLQFLFEYFSETQRNKGNFPGRFSGRQFSNSRSEMNVSTLELGDSALYLCASSRWTGESTGELFFGEGSRLTVL.

This clonotype was observed a few times. V usage is TRBV6-5 and J usage is TRBJ2-3, with TRBD2 identical over 7 bases. CDR1 and CDR2 (germline): MNHEY, SVGAGI. Trimming took 0 bases from V and 1 from J; bases not matched to a gene: 10. CDR3 length equals 18 residues. Here the CDR3 reads CASSYSNLQRGGTDTQYF. CDR3 coding DNA: TGTGCCAGCAGTTACTCGAATCTCCAGCGGGGAGGCACAGATACGCAGTATTTT.

This clonotype was observed a handful of times. The chain links TRBV7-8 to TRBJ2-1; D might be TRBD1 (8 bases). The length of the CDR3 is 20 residues. Per the germline V gene, CDR1 is SGHVS and CDR2 is FQNEAQ. The ends were cut back, 1 base at V and 7 bases at J, with 29 bases in the middle. In nucleotides, the CDR3 is TGTGCCAGCAGCTTAGGATACGTCAGGGGGCGCGGGGGCGTTAAAAATGAGCAGTTCTTC. Translated: CASSLGYVRGRGGVKNEQFF.

This clonotype was observed many times. The gene calls are TRBV9 and TRBJ2-5; 10 bases align to TRBD2. CDR1 is SGDLS and CDR2 is YYNGEE in the germline V gene. With 0 bases clipped from V and 5 bases from J, the junction kept 13 bases outside the gene matches. The length of the CDR3 is 18 residues. The CDR3 loop is CASSVGAAGGTSGETQYF. DNA for the CDR3: TGTGCCAGCAGCGTAGGGGCAGCGGGGGGGACTTCGGGTGAGACCCAGTACTTC.

This chain uses TRBV6-2 or TRBV6-3 with TRBJ1-4; D remains unclear. Germline V gene data show CDR1 as MNHEY and CDR2 as SVGEGT. V shed 4 bases and J shed 1 base, with 10 bases lying between them. The CDR3 consists of 15 residues. This chain's CDR3 is CASSSRSGTNEKLFF. The CDR3 nucleotides read TGTGCCAGCAGTTCTCGAAGCGGAACTAATGAAAAACTGTTTTTT.

The rearrangement links TRBV7-6 to TRBJ2-7; D is undetermined. The germline V gene has CDR1 SGHVS and CDR2 FNYEAQ. Trimming stripped 1 base from V and 5 bases from J, with 15 bases between. There are 15 residues in the CDR3. The DNA for the CDR3 is TGTGCCAGCAGCTTAGTAAAAGGGCAGATCCACGAGCAGTACTTC. Residues: CASSLVKGQIHEQYF.

This clonotype occurred a few times. The V and J genes are TRBV11-2 and TRBJ2-5; TRBD1 might be the D (6 bases). The CDR3 spans 14 residues. Trimming took off 5 bases at V and 3 bases at J, with 13 bases between the two ends. CDR1 and CDR2 (germline): SGHAT, FQNNGV. In nucleotides, the CDR3 is TGTGCCAGCAGCACCACGACAGGAAAAGAGACCCAGTACTTC. Protein product: CASSTTTGKETQYF.

This clonotype was detected a few times. The chain's CDR3 is CASSRTAGAGSNIQYF. Written as DNA, the CDR3 is TGTGCCAGCAGCCGGACGGCGGGAGCGGGGTCAAACATTCAGTACTTC. This chain joins TRBV4-2 and TRBJ2-4; TRBD2 matches at 7 bases. Looked up from germline, CDR1 is LGHNA and CDR2 is YNFKEQ. This CDR3 is 16 amino acids long. J was trimmed by 6 bases and V by 4 bases; bases with no gene match: 12.

For the CDR3, the DNA is TGTGCCAGCCTCCGGGGCCACGGGCCCACAGATACGCAGTATTTT. Its translation is CASLRGHGPTDTQYF. The V gene is TRBV5-3, the J gene TRBJ2-3; D assignment may be TRBD1 or TRBD2 (5 bases each). TRBV5-3 is treated as an ORF (open reading frame) with a function not yet certain. Trimming took 8 bases from V and 2 from J, leaving 18 bases between them. The CDR3 has 15 residues.

J is TRBJ1-4 and V is TRBV6-5; D gene unclear. Deletions cut 2 bases from V and 8 bases from J, with 15 bases between. Germline V lookup: CDR1 MNHEY, CDR2 SVGAGI. This CDR3 has 15 amino acids. CDR3 amino acids: CASSYDPSSPEKLFF. In nucleotides, the CDR3 is TGTGCCAGCAGTTACGACCCCTCGTCGCCCGAAAAACTGTTTTTT.

This chain joins TRBV29-1 and TRBJ2-5; D is ambiguous. The CDR3 is made up of 12 amino acids. V shed 2 bases and J shed 1 base, with 5 bases lying between them. CDR1 and CDR2 (germline): SQVTM, ANQGSEA. The chain's CDR3 is CSVERIQETQYF. Written as DNA, the CDR3 is TGCAGCGTTGAAAGGATCCAAGAGACCCAGTACTTC.

The table lists this clonotype with many counts. The chain joins TRBV3-1 to TRBJ2-2; TRBD1 might be the D (5 bases). The germline CDR1 and CDR2 sequences are LGHDT and YNNKEL (reference sequence). Trimming took 4 bases from V and 4 from J, leaving 10 bases between them. The CDR3 is 14 amino acids. CDR3 coding DNA: TGTGCCAGCAGCCGCAGGGATCGCACCGGGGAGCTGTTTTTT. Protein: CASSRRDRTGELFF.